This is a list of T cell receptor beta chains from one sample in a study of blood T cell repertoires in COVID-19. Libraries were prepared by immunoSEQ multiplex PCR; TCRdb keeps only in-frame clonotypes and omits some of them. The sample holds around 120,000 clones, about two thirds seen once. What was sequenced was peripheral blood. The receptors stem from a human donor with acute or convalescent COVID-19. The donor label of this sample is uncertain. The CDR3 runs from the conserved cysteine through the conserved F or W. D genes are given only for firm matches. Not every row has a clone size; where given, it reads once, few, many or a size class.

V gene	J gene	D gene	clone size	CDR3 protein	CDR3 DNA
TRBV19	TRBJ1-1	TRBD1	.	CASSPRGQSTEAFF	TGTGCCAGTAGCCCCAGGGGGCAGAGCACTGAAGCTTTCTTT
TRBV6-1	TRBJ1-2	TRBD1	.	CASSERVDRALNYGYTF	TGTGCCAGCAGTGAAAGAGTCGACAGGGCGCTGAACTATGGCTACACCTTC
TRBV24-1	TRBJ2-1	TRBD1	.	CATVGTGVSEQFF	TGTGCCACCGTCGGGACAGGGGTCAGTGAGCAGTTCTTC
TRBV5-6	TRBJ2-2	.	.	CASSSVTGELFF	TGTGCCAGCAGCTCCGTAACCGGGGAGCTGTTTTTT
TRBV5-1	TRBJ2-7	TRBD2	once	CASSEAGAAYEQYF	TGCGCCAGCAGCGAAGCGGGGGCCGCCTACGAGCAGTACTTC
TRBV28	TRBJ1-1	.	.	CASSLSPRLGANTEAFF	TGTGCCAGCAGTTTATCCCCCCGGTTAGGAGCGAACACTGAAGCTTTCTTT
TRBV7-9	TRBJ2-1	.	.	CASTPRREQFF	TGTGCCAGCACCCCAAGGCGGGAGCAGTTCTTC
TRBV6-2/TRBV6-3	TRBJ2-3	.	.	CASSYSSSTDTQYF	TGTGCCAGCAGTTACAGCTCTAGCACAGATACGCAGTATTTT
TRBV5-5	TRBJ2-3	.	.	CASSLAERADTQYF	TGTGCCAGCAGCTTGGCCGAGCGGGCAGATACGCAGTATTTT
TRBV5-4	TRBJ2-2	TRBD1	.	CASSWGTGAWNTGELFF	TGTGCCAGCAGCTGGGGGACAGGGGCTTGGAACACCGGGGAGCTGTTTTTT
TRBV6-2/TRBV6-3	TRBJ1-5	TRBD1	.	CASSPGQGAGLSNQPQHF	TGTGCCAGCAGTCCGGGACAGGGGGCGGGACTTAGCAATCAGCCCCAGCATTTT
TRBV3-1/TRBV3-2	TRBJ1-2	TRBD1	.	CASSLRTGNYGYTF	TGTGCCAGCAGTCTGAGGACAGGAAACTATGGCTACACCTTC
TRBV5-1	TRBJ1-4	.	.	CASSLGGASNGKLFF	TGCGCCAGCAGCTTAGGGGGGGCCTCGAATGGAAAACTGTTTTTT
TRBV29-1	TRBJ2-1	TRBD1	few	CSVPAGGLVYNEQFF	TGCAGCGTTCCGGCAGGGGGCCTTGTGTACAATGAGCAGTTCTTC
TRBV7-3	TRBJ2-3	TRBD2	.	CASSWTSGASDTQYF	TGTGCCAGCAGCTGGACTAGCGGGGCCTCAGATACGCAGTATTTT
TRBV7-2	TRBJ2-5	.	.	CASSLAGLQETQYF	TGTGCCAGCAGCTTAGCGGGGCTCCAAGAGACCCAGTACTTC
TRBV2	TRBJ1-2	TRBD1	.	CASRQTGRYGYTF	TGTGCCAGCAGACAGACAGGGCGGTATGGCTACACCTTC
TRBV7-6	TRBJ2-7	TRBD1	.	CASGRDRADEQYF	TGTGCCAGCGGCCGGGACAGGGCCGACGAGCAGTACTTC
TRBV2	TRBJ1-6	.	.	CASSAGSTVYSPLHF	TGTGCCAGCTCTGCGGGCTCAACGGTCTATTCACCCCTCCACTTT
TRBV3-1/TRBV3-2	TRBJ1-6	.	.	CASSQQGGYNSPLHF	TGTGCCAGCAGCCAACAGGGAGGGTATAATTCACCCCTCCACTTT
TRBV18	TRBJ1-1	TRBD1	.	CASSPLSSGTGGTEAFF	TGTGCCAGCTCACCACTTTCGTCCGGGACAGGGGGTACTGAAGCTTTCTTT
TRBV3-1/TRBV3-2	TRBJ1-4	TRBD1	.	CASSQARQGRLFF	TGTGCCAGCAGCCAAGCTCGACAGGGTAGGCTGTTTTTT
TRBV19	TRBJ1-5	TRBD1	.	CASTTQGERPQHF	TGTGCCAGTACAACTCAGGGGGAGCGGCCCCAGCATTTT
TRBV19	TRBJ1-1	TRBD1	.	CASSIRGQGKGVTEAFF	TGTGCCAGTAGTATACGGGGACAGGGGAAGGGGGTCACTGAAGCTTTCTTT